This T cell receptor beta chain was captured in a study of identifying expanded T cells in peripheral blood. Germline V gives CDR1 SGHTA, CDR2 FQGNSA. V lost 2 bases to trimming and J lost 7 bases; unmatched junction nucleotides: 8. This CDR3 has 16 residues. General observations from the study: Clone count variance between roughly 2-week samples rose with total template count.

Worth noting for this clone: Its antigen is undetermined.

Sequencing was performed with immunoSEQ multiplex PCR; in TCRdb, only in-frame clones are kept and a portion is missing. Of about 130,000 clones in the sample, around nine tenths were seen once. The material sequenced was blood. The rearrangement joins TRBV7-2 to TRBJ2-1; TRBD2 agrees at 10 bases. This TCR was sampled from a person aged 18 to 75 in good health. The CDR3 reads CASSLLLTSGENEQFF. As DNA, the CDR3 is TGTGCCAGCAGCTTATTGCTAACTAGCGGGGAAAATGAGCAGTTCTTC.